This T cell receptor beta chain was documented in a study of T cell responses to AZD1222 COVID-19 vaccine. The V gene lost 6 bases and the J gene lost 8 bases, with 13 bases spanning the gap. The CDR3 is 12 amino acids. The method was immunoSEQ multiplex PCR; TCRdb's version includes in-frame clones alone and lacks a portion of them. This sample has 160,000 or so clones; 85% to 90% occur once, and the top ten carry roughly 1.7%. This clonotype was obtained from an adult in good health. V usage is TRBV12-3 or TRBV12-4 and J usage is TRBJ1-1, with no clear D. The sequencing here drew on peripheral blood, taken on day 0 of AZD1222 vaccination. CDR3 nucleotides: TGTGCCAGCAGCCACCAGATGAGAGAAGCTTTCTTT. As protein: CASSHQMREAFF.